One T cell receptor (beta chain) is described in this entry. The antigen is undetermined. TCRdb recomputed calls from the 5' RACE reads with MiXCR, one row per CDR3 protein. The table has about 220,000 distinct CDR3 sequences, 7.3% seen once. Losses at the gene ends were 6 bases for V and 1 base for J; bases not matched to a gene: 3. The CDR3 totals 14 residues. These data come from a study of CD8 T cells in ankylosing spondylitis. Study findings and constraints: There were earlier reports of some motif variants in reactive arthritis synovial fluid and blood. The clones that were linked to disease were reported to be significantly enriched in matched synovial fluid samples from ankylosing spondylitis patients. Seemingly characteristic of ankylosing spondylitis blood was a TCR beta motif consisting of about 8 highly homologous variants.

The sequenced sample was blood, either unsorted or a sorted T cell fraction (not recorded which). This receptor was identified in a male donor with ankylosing spondylitis. V and J are TRBV6-7 and TRBJ1-5; 7 positions match TRBD1. TRBV6-7 carries the ORF label, with uncertain function. For the CDR3, the DNA is TGTGCCAGCAGCCCCAGGGGGAGCAATCAGCCCCAGCATTTT. This gives the protein CASSPRGSNQPQHF.